This T cell receptor (beta chain) was recovered during a study of T cell responses to AZD1222 COVID-19 vaccine. Study outcomes and limitations: Clonal diversity may have been underestimated in mostly white British donors.

The method was immunoSEQ multiplex PCR; TCRdb's version includes in-frame clones alone and lacks a portion of them. The sample records about 94,000 clones, around nine tenths being singletons. This clone was found once. Its target is not known. The CDR3 contains 15 residues. Between the trimmed V and J ends, which lost 4 bases and 2 bases, there was a span of 14 bases. CDR1 is MNHEY and CDR2 is SVGAGI in the germline V gene. This clonotype was sampled from an adult in good health. This specimen was peripheral blood, taken on day 0 of AZD1222 vaccination. The chain uses TRBV6-5 and TRBJ1-2; the D gene is possibly TRBD1 (5 bases). The CDR3 sequence: CASSLVEGKNYGYTF. The CDR3 bases are TGTGCCAGCAGTTTGGTAGAGGGGAAAAACTATGGCTACACCTTC.